The sample holds one count of the clone carrying this T cell receptor (beta chain). Its specificity is unknown. The record originates from a study of cytomegalovirus exposure and HLA in healthy donors. Study-level findings and limits: Cytomegalovirus association was assigned to about 150 TCR beta chains.

All donors participated as healthy donors of bone marrow. The PCR had 60 Vbeta and 13 Jbeta primers. Sequencing used immunoSEQ multiplex PCR; TCRdb keeps in-frame clones, though not all of them. The sample includes about 210,000 clones, approximately 80% of them seen just once. Germline V gene sequence: CDR1 GTSNPN, CDR2 SVGIG (reference sequence). The CDR3 loop spans 13 amino acids. V was clipped by 1 base and J by 7 bases, with 8 bases between them. This chain joins TRBV30 and TRBJ1-6; weak D call: TRBD1 (5 bases). The sequence was obtained from a woman aged 30 to 39 in good health and CMV-seropositive. Sample: PBMCs. The CDR3 nucleotides are TGTGCCTGGAGTGCAGGGTCCAATTCACCCCTCCACTTT. This encodes CAWSAGSNSPLHF.